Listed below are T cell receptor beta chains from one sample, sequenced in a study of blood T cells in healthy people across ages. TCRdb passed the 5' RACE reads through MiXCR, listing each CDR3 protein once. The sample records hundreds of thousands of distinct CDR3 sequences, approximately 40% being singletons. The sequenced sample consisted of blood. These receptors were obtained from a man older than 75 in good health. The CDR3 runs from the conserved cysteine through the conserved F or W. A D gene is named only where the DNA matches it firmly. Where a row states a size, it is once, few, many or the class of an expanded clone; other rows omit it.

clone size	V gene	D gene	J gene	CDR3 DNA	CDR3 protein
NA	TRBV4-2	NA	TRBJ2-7	TGTGCCAGCAGCCAAAATCGCGCTATTAACTACGAGCAGTACTTC	CASSQNRAINYEQYF
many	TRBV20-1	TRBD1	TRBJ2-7	TGCAGTGCAAAAGGGACAGGGCGATACGAGCAGTACTTC	CSAKGTGRYEQYF
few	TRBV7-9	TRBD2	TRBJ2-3	TGTGCCAGCAGCCTCATCCTTAGCGGGAGAGGAGATACGCAGTATTTT	CASSLILSGRGDTQYF
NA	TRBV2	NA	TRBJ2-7	TGTGCCAGCAGTGAGGGGTACTACGAGCAGTACTTC	CASSEGYYEQYF
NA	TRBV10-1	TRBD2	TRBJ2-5	TGCGCCAGCAGTGAAGGAGCGGGAGCATCTCAAGAGACCCAGTACTTC	CASSEGAGASQETQYF
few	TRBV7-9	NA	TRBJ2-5	TGTGCCAGCAGCCTGGGCTTGGGTCCGGGGTACTTC	CASSLGLGPGYF
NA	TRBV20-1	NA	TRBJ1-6	TGCAGTGCTGACACCTCACTTTCACCCCTCCACTTT	CSADTSLSPLHF
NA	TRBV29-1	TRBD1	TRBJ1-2	TGCAGCGGGGGGGAGGGGGCACGATCTAACTGTGGCTACACCTTC	CSGGEGARSNCGYTF
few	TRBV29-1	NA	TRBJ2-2	TGCAGCGTAGCGACAGGAAACACCGGGGAGCTGTTTTTT	CSVATGNTGELFF
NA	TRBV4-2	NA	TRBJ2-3	TGTGCCAGCAGCCAAGATAGGAAGCGGCGAACACGCACAGATACGCAGTATTTT	CASSQDRKRRTRTDTQYF
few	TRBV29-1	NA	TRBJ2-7	TGCAGCGTTGAAGTCGTGGACAATGAGCAGTACTTC	CSVEVVDNEQYF
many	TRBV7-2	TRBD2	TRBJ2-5	TGTGCCAGCAGCTTAGTCCAACGGGGGGGGAGGACCCAGTACTTC	CASSLVQRGGRTQYF
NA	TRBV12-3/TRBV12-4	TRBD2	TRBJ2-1	TGTGCCAGCAGTTTTCAGCTAGCGGGAGGGAGGAATGAGCAGTTCTTC	CASSFQLAGGRNEQFF
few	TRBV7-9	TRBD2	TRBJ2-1	TGTGCCAGCAGCTTAGTAGCGGGAGCTGGCAATGAGCAGTTCTTC	CASSLVAGAGNEQFF
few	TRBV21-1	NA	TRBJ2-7	TGTGCCAGCAGCAAAACCCAAGGGACTAGCTCGTACGAGCAGTACTTC	CASSKTQGTSSYEQYF
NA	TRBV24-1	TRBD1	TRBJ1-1	TGTGCCACCAGTGATGGACCGGGACAGGGGGCCGGAGAAGCTTTCTTT	CATSDGPGQGAGEAFF
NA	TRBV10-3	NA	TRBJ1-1	TGTGCCATCAGTGGAAAAACAAACACTGAAGCTTTCTTT	CAISGKTNTEAFF
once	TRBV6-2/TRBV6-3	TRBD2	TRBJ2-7	TGTGCCAGCAGACGACTAGGGACTAGCGGGTTCTCCTACGAGCAGTACTTC	CASRRLGTSGFSYEQYF
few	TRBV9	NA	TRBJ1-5	TGTGCCAGCAGCGTAGCAGGGGCTGGCAATCAGCCCCAGCATTTT	CASSVAGAGNQPQHF
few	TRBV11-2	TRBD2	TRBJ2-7	TGTGCCAGCAGCTTAGATCTTAGCGGGAGGGTCCACGAGCAGTACTTC	CASSLDLSGRVHEQYF
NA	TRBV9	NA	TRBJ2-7	TGTGCCAGCAGTCCTCGGGACGCGTCCTACAAGCAGTACTTC	CASSPRDASYKQYF
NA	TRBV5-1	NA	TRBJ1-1	TGCGCCAGCAGCTTGTGGGCAGGGGTAGATACTGAAGCTTTCTTT	CASSLWAGVDTEAFF
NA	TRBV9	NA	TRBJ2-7	TGTGCCAGCAGCGTAGAGGGGAGCTCCTACGAGCAGTACTTC	CASSVEGSSYEQYF
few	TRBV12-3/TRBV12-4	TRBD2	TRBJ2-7	TGTGCCACCAAGTTAACTAGCGGGAGTTACGAGCAGTACTTC	CATKLTSGSYEQYF
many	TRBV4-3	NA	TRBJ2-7	TGCGCCAGCAGCCAAGATATGAAGGGATACGAGCAGTACTTC	CASSQDMKGYEQYF
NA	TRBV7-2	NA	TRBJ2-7	TGTGCCAGCAGCTTAGTAGGAGGGATCATGGACGAGCAGTACTTC	CASSLVGGIMDEQYF
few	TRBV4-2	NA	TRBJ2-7	TGTGCCAGCAGCCAAGGGGACAACGCCAACTCCTACGAGCAGTACTTC	CASSQGDNANSYEQYF